This TCR beta chain emerged from a study of Ad26.COV2.S vaccination and SARS-CoV-2 variants. Study-level background: Once, or twice with 56 days between doses, Ad26.COV2.S was given intramuscularly.

This sample's treatment: around 19 received Ad26.COV2.S at low or high dose, single or two shots; roughly five received placebo; per-sample allocation not given. Sampling happened 63 days after the first vaccine or placebo injection. Some clones are missing from TCRdb's copy, which holds only in-frame ones; the method was immunoSEQ multiplex PCR. The sample has hundreds of thousands of clones, about nine tenths seen once; the top ten hold 6.4%. Sequencing was performed on peripheral blood, taken in a trial of Ad26.COV2.S vaccine versus placebo. The TCR originated in a person aged 18-60 years who received the Ad26.COV2.S COVID-19 vaccine or a placebo.

CDR3 region: CASSYGAGGPRDTQYF. Here the CDR3 DNA reads TGTGCCAGCAGTTACGGAGCGGGAGGGCCTCGAGATACGCAGTATTTT. The chain uses TRBV6-5 and TRBJ2-3, with 10 bases lining up with TRBD2. The length of the CDR3 is 16 residues. Germline V lookup: CDR1 MNHEY, CDR2 SVGAGI. J was trimmed by 5 bases and V by 2 bases; bases with no gene match: 7.